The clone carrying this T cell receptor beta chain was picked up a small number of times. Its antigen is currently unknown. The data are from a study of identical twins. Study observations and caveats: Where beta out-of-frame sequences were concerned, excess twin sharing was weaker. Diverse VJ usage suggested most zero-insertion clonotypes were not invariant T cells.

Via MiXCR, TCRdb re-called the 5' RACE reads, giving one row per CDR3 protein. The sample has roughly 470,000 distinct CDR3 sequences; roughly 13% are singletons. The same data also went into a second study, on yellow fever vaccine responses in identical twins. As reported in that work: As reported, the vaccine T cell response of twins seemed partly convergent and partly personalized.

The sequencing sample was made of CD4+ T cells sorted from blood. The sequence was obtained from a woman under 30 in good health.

The CDR3 sequence: CASGLAGGPSYNEQFF. CDR3 nucleotide sequence: TGTGCCAGCGGGCTAGCGGGAGGGCCTTCCTACAATGAGCAGTTCTTC. The chain is built from TRBV6-1 and TRBJ2-1; 12 bases align to TRBD2. The trim removed 8 bases at V and 1 base at J, leaving 6 bases unmatched. The germline V gene encodes CDR1 MNHNS and CDR2 SASEGT. The CDR3 is made up of 16 amino acids.